One and the same sample provided the 7 T cell receptor beta chains below, sequenced in a study of blood T cell repertoires in COVID-19. TCRdb's copy holds only in-frame clones and misses some; the assay was immunoSEQ multiplex PCR. In the table there are about 200,000 clones, around four fifths of which are singletons. Sequencing used peripheral blood. The receptor set was obtained from a man between 60 and 75 years old with COVID-19, enrolled during active disease.

The chain joins TRBV6-2 or TRBV6-3 to TRBJ1-1; weak D call: TRBD1 (5 bases). Germline CDR1 and CDR2: MNHEY and SVGEGT. The length of the CDR3 is 15 residues. Trimming removed 2 bases from V and 7 bases from J, with 17 bases in between. CDR3: CASSYRKFGRGEAFF. In DNA form, the CDR3 reads TGTGCCAGCAGTTACCGTAAATTCGGAAGGGGTGAAGCTTTCTTT.

The rearrangement joins TRBV2 to TRBJ2-1; D unresolved. The CDR3 loop spans 13 amino acids. The germline gives CDR1 SNHLY, CDR2 FYNNEI. Trimming cost V 6 bases and J 10 bases, with 16 bases left between them. CDR3 in DNA: TGTGCCAGCAGGGTTAGACACTTACAAGAGCAGTTCTTC. Its protein product is CASRVRHLQEQFF.

The chain is built from TRBV6-2 or TRBV6-3 and TRBJ1-2, with a weak D call TRBD1 (5 bases). Trimming cost V 6 bases and J 6 bases, with 20 bases left between them. The CDR3 contains 15 residues. Per germline, CDR1 MNHEY and CDR2 SVGEGT. The CDR3 sequence is CASSPHLTGGDGYTF. The CDR3 DNA is TGTGCCAGCAGCCCCCATCTGACGGGGGGGGATGGCTACACCTTC.

This CDR3 is CASSTTGVQYF. The CDR3 region has the DNA TGTGCCAGTAGTACTACAGGGGTCCAGTACTTC. The V and J genes are TRBV19 and TRBJ2-5, with 7 positions matching TRBD1. CDR3 length equals 11 residues. CDR1 LNHDA and CDR2 SQIVND come from the germline V gene (reference sequence). V trimming: 4 bases; J trimming: 10 bases; junction bases outside the gene matches: 3.

The CDR3 sequence is CASSIREGGGEKLFF. Here the CDR3 DNA reads TGTGCCAGCAGTATCCGGGAGGGGGGCGGTGAAAAACTGTTTTTT. This chain joins TRBV27 and TRBJ1-4, with a possible D match to TRBD1 (6 bases). Germline-derived CDR1 and CDR2 are MNHEY and SMNVEV (reference sequence). V shed 5 bases and J shed 7 bases, with 17 bases lying between them. This CDR3 contains 15 residues.

The gene calls are TRBV7-2 and TRBJ2-7; a possible D gene is TRBD1 (6 bases). The V gene's germline CDR1 is SGHTA and CDR2 FQGNSA. This CDR3 region has 16 residues. Trimming removed 4 bases from V and 3 bases from J, with 19 bases in between. CDR3 residues: CASSSDPLQGVYEQYF. CDR3 nucleotides: TGTGCCAGCAGCTCCGACCCTCTACAGGGAGTCTACGAGCAGTACTTC. Full variable domain (outside the CDR3, taken from reference TRBV7-2 and TRBJ2-7): GAGVSQSPSNKVTEKGKDVELRCDPISGHTALYWYRQSLGQGLEFLIYFQGNSAPDKSGLPSDRFSAERTGGSVSTLTIQRTQQEDSAVYLCASSSDPLQGVYEQYFGPGTRLTVT.

This chain uses TRBV7-8 with TRBJ2-1, with TRBD2 matching 12 bases. CDR1 SGHVS and CDR2 FQNEAQ come from the germline V gene. The V and J ends lost 4 bases and 4 bases, in that order; junction bases with no gene match: 2. This CDR3 region has 15 residues. This chain's CDR3 is CASSWTSGTYNEQFF. CDR3 in DNA: TGTGCCAGCAGCTGGACTAGCGGGACTTACAATGAGCAGTTCTTC.